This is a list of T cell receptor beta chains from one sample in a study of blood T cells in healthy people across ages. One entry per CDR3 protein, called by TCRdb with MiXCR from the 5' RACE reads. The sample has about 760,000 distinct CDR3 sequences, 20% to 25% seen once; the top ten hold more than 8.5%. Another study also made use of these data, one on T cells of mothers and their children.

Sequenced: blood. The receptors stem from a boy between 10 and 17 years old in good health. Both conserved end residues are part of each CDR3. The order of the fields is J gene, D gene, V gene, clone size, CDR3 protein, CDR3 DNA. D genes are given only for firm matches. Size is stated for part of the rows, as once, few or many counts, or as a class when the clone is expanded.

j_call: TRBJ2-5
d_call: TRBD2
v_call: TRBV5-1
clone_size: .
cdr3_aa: CASSTLAGGEETQYF
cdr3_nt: TGCGCCAGCAGCACCCTAGCGGGAGGAGAGGAGACCCAGTACTTC

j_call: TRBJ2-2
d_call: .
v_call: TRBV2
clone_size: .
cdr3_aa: CASRRGDGTGELFF
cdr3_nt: TGTGCCAGCAGGCGTGGCGATGGCACCGGGGAGCTGTTTTTT

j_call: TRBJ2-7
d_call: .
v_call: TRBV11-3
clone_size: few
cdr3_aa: CASSSRGGGAYEQYF
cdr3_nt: TGTGCCAGCAGCTCAAGGGGAGGGGGAGCCTACGAGCAGTACTTC

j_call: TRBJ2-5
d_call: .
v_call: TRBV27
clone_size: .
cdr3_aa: CASRISGIQETQYF
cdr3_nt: TGTGCCAGCAGAATATCGGGGATACAGGAGACCCAGTACTTC

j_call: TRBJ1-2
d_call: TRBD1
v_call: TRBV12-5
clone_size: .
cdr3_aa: CASMTGNNYGYTF
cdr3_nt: TGTGCTAGCATGACAGGGAACAACTATGGCTACACCTTC

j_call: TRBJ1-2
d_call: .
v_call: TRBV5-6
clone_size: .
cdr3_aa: CASSLGRRTNYGYTF
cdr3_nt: TGTGCCAGCAGCTTGGGTCGGAGGACTAACTATGGCTACACCTTC

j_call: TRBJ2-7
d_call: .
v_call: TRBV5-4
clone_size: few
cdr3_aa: CASSSGNLEQYF
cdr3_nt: TGTGCCAGCAGCTCAGGAAACCTCGAGCAGTACTTC

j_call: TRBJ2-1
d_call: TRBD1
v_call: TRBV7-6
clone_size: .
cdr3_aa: CASSRGQVTEQFF
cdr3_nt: TGTGCCAGCAGCCGAGGACAGGTCACTGAGCAGTTCTTC

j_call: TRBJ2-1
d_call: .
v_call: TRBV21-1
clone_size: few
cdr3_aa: CASSKLTSGRASEQFF
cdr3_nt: TGTGCCAGCAGCAAACTGACTAGCGGGAGGGCCAGTGAGCAGTTCTTC

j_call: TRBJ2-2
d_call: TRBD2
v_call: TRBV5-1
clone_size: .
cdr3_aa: CASSSIAGPFTGELFF
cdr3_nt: TGCGCCAGCAGCTCTATAGCGGGGCCCTTCACCGGGGAGCTGTTTTTT

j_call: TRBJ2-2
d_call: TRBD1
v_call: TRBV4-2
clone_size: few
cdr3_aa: CASSPEDRAVGELFF
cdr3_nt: TGTGCCAGCAGCCCGGAGGACAGGGCGGTCGGGGAGCTGTTTTTT

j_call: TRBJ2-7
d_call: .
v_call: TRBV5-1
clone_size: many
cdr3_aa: CASSLGLNSYEQYF
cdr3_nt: TGCGCCAGCAGCCTAGGACTCAACTCCTACGAGCAGTACTTC

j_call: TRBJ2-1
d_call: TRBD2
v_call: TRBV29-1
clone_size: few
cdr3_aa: CSKTGTSGRAEQFF
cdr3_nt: TGCAGCAAAACCGGGACTAGCGGGAGAGCTGAGCAGTTCTTC

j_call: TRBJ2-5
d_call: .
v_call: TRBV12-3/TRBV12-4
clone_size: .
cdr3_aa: CASSLGQRQETQYF
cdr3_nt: TGTGCCAGCAGTTTAGGTCAGCGTCAAGAGACCCAGTACTTC

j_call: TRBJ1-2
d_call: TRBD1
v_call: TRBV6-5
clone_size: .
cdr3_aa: CASSKDRDVYGYTF
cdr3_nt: TGTGCCAGCAGCAAAGACAGGGACGTCTATGGCTACACCTTC

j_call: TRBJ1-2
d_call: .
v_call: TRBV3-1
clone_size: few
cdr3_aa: CASSQDRSVEAFYGYTF
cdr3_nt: TGTGCCAGCAGCCAAGATCGGTCCGTTGAGGCTTTCTATGGCTACACCTTC

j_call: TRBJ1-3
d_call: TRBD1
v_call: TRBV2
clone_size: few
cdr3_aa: CASSDRDRGLGNTIYF
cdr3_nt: TGTGCCAGCAGTGACCGGGACAGGGGGCTTGGAAACACCATATATTTT

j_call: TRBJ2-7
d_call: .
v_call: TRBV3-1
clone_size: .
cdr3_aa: CASSQELDYEQYF
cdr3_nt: TGTGCCAGCAGCCAAGAGCTAGACTACGAGCAGTACTTC

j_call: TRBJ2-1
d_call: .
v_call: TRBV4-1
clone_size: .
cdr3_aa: CASSDARVDEQFF
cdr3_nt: TGCGCCAGTAGCGATGCGCGAGTAGATGAGCAGTTCTTC

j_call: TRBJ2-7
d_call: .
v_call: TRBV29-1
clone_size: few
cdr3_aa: CSVENRTSYEQYF
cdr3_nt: TGCAGTGTTGAGAACAGAACCTCCTACGAGCAGTACTTC

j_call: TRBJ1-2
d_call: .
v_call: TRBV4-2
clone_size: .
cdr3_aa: CASSQDTGLRGYTF
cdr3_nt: TGTGCCAGCAGCCAAGATACAGGGTTAAGAGGCTACACCTTC

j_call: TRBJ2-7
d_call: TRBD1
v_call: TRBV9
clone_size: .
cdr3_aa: CASSTHGQGARQYF
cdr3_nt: TGTGCCAGCAGCACACACGGTCAGGGGGCGCGGCAGTACTTC

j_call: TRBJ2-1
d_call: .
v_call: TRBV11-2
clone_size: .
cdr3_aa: CASTVGNEQFF
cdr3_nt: TGTGCCAGCACCGTGGGGAATGAGCAGTTCTTC